The 25 T cell receptor beta chains reported below all come from one sample, sequenced in a study of T cells in Graves' hyperthyroidism and ophthalmopathy. RNA transcripts provided the source from which TCR beta CDR3 regions were amplified. The TCR CDR3 was amplified in a first-round RT-PCR using the HTBI primer set. Using its own MiXCR run on the multiplex PCR reads, TCRdb lists one record per CDR3 protein. The sample lists some 700,000 distinct CDR3 sequences, roughly 17% occurring once. Sequences were obtained from blood. These TCRs come from a man aged 45-60 years with Graves' hyperthyroidism.

This chain connects TRBV20-1 to TRBJ2-7, with D possibly matching TRBD2 (5 bases). CDR1 is DFQATT and CDR2 is SNEGSKA in the germline V gene (reference sequence). The CDR3 has 12 amino acids. V was trimmed by 2 bases and J by 0 bases, leaving 5 bases between them. CDR3 amino acids: CSARTSSYEQYF. The CDR3 coding sequence is TGCAGTGCTAGAACTAGCTCCTACGAGCAGTACTTC.

The J gene is TRBJ2-7, the V gene TRBV28, with TRBD1 matching 7 bases. The V and J ends lost 10 bases and 5 bases, in that order; junction bases with no gene match: 17. The CDR3 has 15 residues. Germline assignment: CDR1 MDHEN and CDR2 SYDVKM. The CDR3 bases are TGTGCCACTACCCGTAAGGCAGGGGGTAGAAACGAGCAGTACTTC. Its protein product is CATTRKAGGRNEQYF.

This clonotype was seen once. V is TRBV27 and J is TRBJ2-3; the D gene is possibly TRBD2 (6 bases). V was shortened by 5 bases and J by 2 bases, with 17 bases between the two germline ends. Germline values: CDR1 MNHEY, CDR2 SMNVEV (reference sequence). CDR3 length: 16 amino acids. CDR3: CASSVGTVETTDTQYF. CDR3 DNA: TGTGCCAGCAGTGTCGGGACTGTGGAAACCACAGATACGCAGTATTTT.

DNA of the CDR3: TGTGCCAGCAGCCTCGTTCCCGGTATAGCGGGATGGCACGAGCAGTACTTC. It specifies CASSLVPGIAGWHEQYF. The rearrangement links TRBV11-2 to TRBJ2-7; TRBD2 aligns across 8 bases. V shed 5 bases, J shed 5 bases, and the junction held 17 bases outside the gene matches. Germline CDR1 reads SGHAT; CDR2 reads FQNNGV. The length of the CDR3 is 17 residues.

The chain carries TRBV10-1 and TRBJ1-5, with D possibly being TRBD1 (6 bases). Germline V gives CDR1 WNHNN, CDR2 SYGVQD (reference sequence). This CDR3 has 15 amino acids. Trimming shortened V by 6 bases and J by 2 bases, and 14 bases separated the two germline ends. CDR3 sequence (DNA): TGCGCCAGCAGGGGGGATACAGGGTGCAATCAGCCCCAGCATTTT. This encodes CASRGDTGCNQPQHF.

The chain has TRBV24-1 and TRBJ2-2, with D possibly being TRBD1 (6 bases). Germline V lookup: CDR1 KGHDR, CDR2 SFDVKD. The CDR3 consists of 16 residues. V was trimmed by 0 bases and J by 4 bases, leaving 11 bases between them. Here the CDR3 reads CATSDLSRGPTGELFF. The DNA for the CDR3 is TGTGCCACCAGTGATTTGTCCAGGGGTCCCACCGGGGAGCTGTTTTTT.

The gene calls are TRBV5-1 and TRBJ1-4; 7 bases fit TRBD1. This CDR3 spans 14 amino acids. Germline CDR1 reads SGHRS; CDR2 reads YFSETQ. V shed 4 bases, J shed 8 bases, and the junction held 8 bases outside the gene matches. DNA for the CDR3: TGCGCCAGCAGCCGGACAGGCCCTGTGGAAAAACTGTTTTTT. Translated, it gives CASSRTGPVEKLFF.

In this sample, this clonotype turned up many times. The chain joins TRBV11-2 to TRBJ2-1; either TRBD1 or TRBD2 may fit D (5 bases each). Germline V lookup: CDR1 SGHAT, CDR2 FQNNGV. With 1 base removed from V and 4 bases from J, the gap between germline ends came to 11 bases. The CDR3 covers 15 residues. The DNA of the CDR3 is TGTGCCAGCAGCTTAGGCCCGGGACCGTACAATGAGCAGTTCTTC. Its protein product is CASSLGPGPYNEQFF.

This clonotype was counted many times. This chain connects TRBV2 to TRBJ1-5; D might be TRBD1 (6 bases). CDR1 and CDR2 (germline): SNHLY, FYNNEI. Trimming stripped 6 bases from V and 1 base from J, with 10 bases between. The CDR3 has 14 residues. DNA for the CDR3: TGTGCCAGCAGCCCGGGACACAGCAATCAGCCCCAGCATTTT. Residues: CASSPGHSNQPQHF.

This clonotype was observed many times. V and J are TRBV9 and TRBJ2-3, with 7 nucleotides matching TRBD2. Losses at the gene ends were 2 bases for V and 1 base for J; bases not matched to a gene: 1. The CDR3 totals 14 residues. The V gene's germline CDR1 is SGDLS and CDR2 YYNGEE. CDR3 DNA: TGTGCCAGCAGCGTTCTAGCGGGCACAGATACGCAGTATTTT. It encodes CASSVLAGTDTQYF.

Notes on this clonotype: One end of the junction varies from germline; a read error may be responsible. This chain links TRBV28 with TRBJ2-1; TRBD2 agrees at 8 bases. The germline V gene has CDR1 MDHEN and CDR2 SYDVKM. The CDR3 contains 14 residues. CDR3 amino acids: CDSAGGGVVNEQFF. CDR3 in DNA: TGTGACAGCGCGGGAGGCGGGGTTGTAAATGAGCAGTTCTTC.

The chain links TRBV18 to TRBJ1-4; no reliable D call. CDR3 size: 14 residues. The V end was cut by 2 bases, the J end by 7 bases, with 11 bases between. Germline CDR1 KGHSH, CDR2 LQKENI. CDR3 nucleotide sequence: TGTGCCAGCTCACCAGGGTCCCACGGTGAAAAACTGTTTTTT. It yields the protein CASSPGSHGEKLFF.

The rearrangement uses TRBV19 and TRBJ1-3; TRBD1 aligns across 10 bases. The CDR3 has 14 amino acids. Looked up from germline, CDR1 is LNHDA and CDR2 is SQIVND (reference sequence). V was clipped by 6 bases and J by 4 bases; unmatched bases: 3. CDR3: CASRVTGGGNTIYF. DNA for the CDR3: TGTGCCAGTAGGGTGACAGGGGGCGGAAACACCATATATTTT.

The rearrangement links TRBV30 to TRBJ1-1, with unresolved D. The CDR3 has 11 residues. The germline V gene has CDR1 GTSNPN and CDR2 SVGIG (reference sequence). Trimming shortened V by 2 bases and J by 5 bases, and 6 bases separated the two germline ends. The DNA of the CDR3 is TGTGCCTGGAGTTCGGGGACTGAAGCTTTCTTT. Translation gives CAWSSGTEAFF.

The chain employs TRBV6-1 and TRBJ1-5; no definite D call. V was trimmed by 5 bases and J by 3 bases, leaving 11 bases between them. The CDR3 consists of 14 residues. Germline loops: CDR1 MNHNS, CDR2 SASEGT. CDR3 in DNA: TGTGCCAGCAGTCCTAGACGGATCAATCAGCCCCAGCATTTT. It encodes CASSPRRINQPQHF.

Note on this clonotype: A far larger clone differs by one base, so this is likely a read error. This CDR3 is missing its conserved last phenylalanine or tryptophan, likely due to a read error. J is TRBJ1-1 and V is TRBV5-6; the D is unclear. The CDR3 has 11 amino acids. Germline V lookup: CDR1 SGHDT, CDR2 YYEEEE. Trimming stripped 4 bases from V and 8 bases from J, with 9 bases between. CDR3 loop: CASSLGPEAFL. DNA for the CDR3: TGTGCCAGCAGCCTCGGACCAGAAGCTTTCCTT.

There are a few counts of this clonotype. This chain links TRBV4-3 with TRBJ2-7; D ambiguous. Per the germline V gene, CDR1 is LGHNA and CDR2 is YSLEER. Trimming took 0 bases from V and 1 from J, leaving 22 bases between them. The CDR3 covers 19 residues. This CDR3 is CASSQEDPRARTPSYEQYF. The CDR3 nucleotides are TGCGCCAGCAGCCAAGAAGACCCACGAGCCCGGACCCCTTCCTACGAGCAGTACTTC.

The chain carries TRBV19 and TRBJ1-4; D gene unclear. CDR1 and CDR2 from the germline V gene are LNHDA and SQIVND (reference sequence). Trimming took 5 bases from V and 0 from J, leaving 10 bases between them. The CDR3 runs to 15 residues. The CDR3 region is CASSFSPSTNEKLFF. DNA for the CDR3: TGTGCCAGTAGTTTTTCACCTTCAACTAATGAAAAACTGTTTTTT.

This clonotype has just a few counts. The CDR3 sequence is CASSQVPGTYEQYF. The CDR3 DNA sequence: TGCGCCAGCAGCCAAGTTCCCGGAACCTACGAGCAGTACTTC. V and J are TRBV4-1 and TRBJ2-7; D not resolved. The length of the CDR3 is 14 residues. Per the germline V gene, CDR1 is MGHRA and CDR2 is YSYEKL. Trimming took off 1 base at V and 2 bases at J, with 9 bases between the two ends.

A remark on this clonotype: The germline gene is not matched at one end of the junction; a read error may be the cause. The genes are TRBV2 and TRBJ2-1; D is ambiguous. Germline V gene lookup returns CDR1 SNHLY and CDR2 FYNNEI. The CDR3 contains 12 residues. The CDR3 DNA reads as TGTGCCACCAGGAGACACCTCAATCAGCAGTTCTTC. This codes for CATRRHLNQQFF.

This clonotype was recorded a few times. The chain links TRBV19 to TRBJ2-3; the D gene is possibly TRBD2 (6 bases). V lost 6 bases to trimming and J lost 2 bases, with 18 bases between them. Germline V gene lookup returns CDR1 LNHDA and CDR2 SQIVND (reference sequence). The CDR3 contains 16 residues. The CDR3 coding sequence is TGTGCCAGTAGGGGATTACCGGGACTTTTCACAGATACGCAGTATTTT. Its protein product is CASRGLPGLFTDTQYF.

The chain employs TRBV4-1 and TRBJ2-4; D call uncertain. This CDR3 has 15 amino acids. Germline CDR1 is MGHRA and CDR2 is YSYEKL. The V and J ends lost 0 bases and 2 bases respectively, with 8 bases between them. The CDR3 DNA is TGCGCCAGCAGCCAAGAACCCCATTCCAAAAACATTCAGTACTTC. Protein: CASSQEPHSKNIQYF.

This clonotype was seen at least ten times. The rearrangement joins TRBV6-4 to TRBJ2-3; no reliable D call. Germline V CDR1 and CDR2: MRHNA, SNTAGT. CDR3 size: 15 residues. V was pared by 6 bases and J by 1 base, with 14 bases between. The CDR3 nucleotides are TGTGCCAGCAGCGCCGGTACTGGAGGCACAGATACGCAGTATTTT. Translation gives CASSAGTGGTDTQYF.

This clonotype has ten or more counts. The chain carries TRBV7-2 and TRBJ2-2, with 13 bases aligning to TRBD2. Germline values: CDR1 SGHTA, CDR2 FQGNSA. With 6 bases clipped from V and 1 base from J, the junction kept 14 bases outside the gene matches. The CDR3 runs to 20 residues. This CDR3 is CASSRGIGLAGVGNTGELFF. The CDR3 DNA reads as TGTGCCAGCAGTCGAGGAATCGGACTAGCGGGAGTTGGGAACACCGGGGAGCTGTTTTTT.

This clonotype was picked up a small number of times. V usage is TRBV25-1 and J usage is TRBJ1-5; a weak D match, TRBD1 (6 bases). With 2 bases removed from V and 0 bases from J, the gap between germline ends came to 17 bases. Germline V gene sequence: CDR1 MGHDK, CDR2 SYGVNS. The CDR3 totals 18 residues. This chain's CDR3 is CASSEASRFRGSNQPQHF. CDR3 DNA: TGTGCCAGCAGTGAAGCGTCTAGGTTCAGGGGTAGCAATCAGCCCCAGCATTTT. Complete variable domain (other parts from reference TRBV25-1 and TRBJ1-5): EADIYQTPRYLVIGTGKKITLECSQTMGHDKMYWYQQDPGMELHLIHYSYGVNSTEKGDLSSESTVSRIRTEHFPLTLESARPSHTSQYLCASSEASRFRGSNQPQHFGDGTRLSIL.